This entry features one T cell receptor beta chain sequence. The data originate from a study of blood T cell repertoires in COVID-19. Study overall: Sites in the United States, Italy and Spain provided acute and convalescent COVID-19 samples.

Profiling relied on immunoSEQ multiplex PCR, and the TCRdb table lists in-frame clones only, not all of them. Among 250,000 to 350,000 clones listed, 86% were seen once. The CDR3 loop spans 15 amino acids. Trimming pared 0 bases from V and 7 bases from J, leaving 13 bases between. The germline gives CDR1 SGHDT, CDR2 YYEEEE. The sequencing input was peripheral blood. The chain couples TRBV5-6 to TRBJ1-4; D gene ambiguous. This clonotype was sampled from a woman between 45 and 60 years old with acute or convalescent COVID-19. The CDR3 DNA follows: TGTGCCAGCAGCTTGGACGGACGGGCGGGTGAAAAACTGTTTTTT. It codes for CASSLDGRAGEKLFF. The entire variable domain, with the rest obtained from reference TRBV5-6 and TRBJ1-4, is as follows: DAGVTQSPTHLIKTRGQQVTLRCSPKSGHDTVSWYQQALGQGPQFIFQYYEEEERQRGNFPDRFSGHQFPNYSSELNVNALLLGDSALYLCASSLDGRAGEKLFFGSGTQLSVL.